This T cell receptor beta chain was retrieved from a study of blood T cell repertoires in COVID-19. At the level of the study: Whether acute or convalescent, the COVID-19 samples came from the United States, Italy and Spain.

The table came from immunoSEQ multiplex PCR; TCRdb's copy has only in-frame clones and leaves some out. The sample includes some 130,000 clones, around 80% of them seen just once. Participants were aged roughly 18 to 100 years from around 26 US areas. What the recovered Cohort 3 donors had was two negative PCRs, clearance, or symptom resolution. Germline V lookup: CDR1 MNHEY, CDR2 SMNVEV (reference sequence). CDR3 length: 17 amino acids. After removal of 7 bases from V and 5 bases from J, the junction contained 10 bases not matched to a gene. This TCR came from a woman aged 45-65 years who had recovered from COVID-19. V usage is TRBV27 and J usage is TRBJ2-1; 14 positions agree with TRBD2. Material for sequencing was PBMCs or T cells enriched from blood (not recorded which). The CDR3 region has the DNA TGTGCCAGCACCCGACTAGCGGGGGGGCCCGGGCACAATGAGCAGTTCTTC. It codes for CASTRLAGGPGHNEQFF.